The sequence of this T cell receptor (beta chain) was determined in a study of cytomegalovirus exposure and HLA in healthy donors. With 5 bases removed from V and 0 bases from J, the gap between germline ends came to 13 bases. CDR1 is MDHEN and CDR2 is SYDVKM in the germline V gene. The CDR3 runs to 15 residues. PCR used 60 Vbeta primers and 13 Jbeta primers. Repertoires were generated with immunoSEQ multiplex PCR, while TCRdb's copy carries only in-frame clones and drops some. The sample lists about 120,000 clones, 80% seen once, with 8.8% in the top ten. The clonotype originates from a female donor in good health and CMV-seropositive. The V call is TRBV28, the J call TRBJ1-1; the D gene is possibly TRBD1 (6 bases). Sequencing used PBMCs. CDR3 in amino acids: CASSPRTELNTEAFF. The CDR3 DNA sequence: TGTGCCAGCAGTCCTCGGACAGAGTTGAACACTGAAGCTTTCTTT.